This T cell receptor beta chain originates from a study of cytomegalovirus exposure and HLA in healthy donors. It was with 60 Vbeta and 13 Jbeta primers that the PCR ran. Measured with immunoSEQ multiplex PCR; TCRdb has only the in-frame clones, and not every one. The table has about 100,000 clones, 65% to 80% seen once. Findings and limits, study-wide: A likely sequencing artifact accounted for one observed cluster of highly shared sequence variants. Confirmation was obtained in vitro that a few CMV-associated chains are specific for CMV antigens. A later analysis linked a missense variant in DCLRE1C to the trimming of TCR beta V and J genes.

This clone was picked up a small number of times. Its specificity is unknown. CDR3 size: 12 residues. Germline-derived CDR1 and CDR2 are GTSNPN and SVGIG (reference sequence). Trimming took 3 bases from V and 3 from J, leaving 8 bases between them. As for the donors, each was a healthy bone marrow donor. Sequencing was performed on PBMCs. The TCR comes from a woman between 45 and 65 years old in good health and CMV-seropositive. This chain joins TRBV30 and TRBJ1-2, with a possible D match to TRBD1 (6 bases). The CDR3 DNA is TGTGCCTGGAGCTCAGGGGACTATGGCTACACCTTC. It encodes CAWSSGDYGYTF.